The T cell receptor beta chain described here comes from a study of blood T cell repertoires in COVID-19. Overall study: Sites across the United States, Italy and Spain contributed samples from acute and convalescent COVID-19. T cells, B-cell-depleted T cells, or PBMCs provided the cDNA or gDNA that served as material.

The J segment lost 7 bases and the V segment lost 0 bases, leaving 3 bases of the junction unmatched. CDR1 is MGHRA and CDR2 is YSYEKL in the germline V gene. The CDR3 is 14 amino acids. This clone was seen once. In the original processing: Amplification of reference gene primers was used by the study to estimate nucleated cell counts. The assay was immunoSEQ multiplex PCR, and TCRdb's table has in-frame clones only and misses some. The V and J calls and clone size were taken over from that table, and D and trimming were inferred from the DNA. There are 40,000 to 50,000 clones in the sample; about four fifths occur only once, and around 45% lies in the top ten.

The gene calls are TRBV4-1 and TRBJ1-5, with 7 bases lining up with TRBD1. This sequence was found in a woman aged 80 or over with acute or convalescent COVID-19. The sample comprised peripheral blood. CDR3 loop: CASSQETGAQPQHF. The CDR3 region has the DNA TGCGCCAGCAGCCAAGAAACAGGGGCCCAGCCCCAGCATTTT.